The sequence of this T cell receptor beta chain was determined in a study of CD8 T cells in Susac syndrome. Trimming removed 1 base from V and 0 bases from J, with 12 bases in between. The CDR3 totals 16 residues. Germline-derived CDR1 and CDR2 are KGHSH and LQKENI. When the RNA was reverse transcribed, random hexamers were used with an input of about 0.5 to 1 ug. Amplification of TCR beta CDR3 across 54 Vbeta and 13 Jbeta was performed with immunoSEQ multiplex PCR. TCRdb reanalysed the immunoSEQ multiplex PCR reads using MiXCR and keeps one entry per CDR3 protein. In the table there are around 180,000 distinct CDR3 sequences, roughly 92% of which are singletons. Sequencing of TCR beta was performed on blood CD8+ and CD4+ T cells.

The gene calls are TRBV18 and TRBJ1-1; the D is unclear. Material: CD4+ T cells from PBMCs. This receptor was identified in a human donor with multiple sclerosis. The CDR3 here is CASSPRGISMNTEAFF. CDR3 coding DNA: TGTGCCAGCTCACCACGGGGTATTAGCATGAACACTGAAGCTTTCTTT.